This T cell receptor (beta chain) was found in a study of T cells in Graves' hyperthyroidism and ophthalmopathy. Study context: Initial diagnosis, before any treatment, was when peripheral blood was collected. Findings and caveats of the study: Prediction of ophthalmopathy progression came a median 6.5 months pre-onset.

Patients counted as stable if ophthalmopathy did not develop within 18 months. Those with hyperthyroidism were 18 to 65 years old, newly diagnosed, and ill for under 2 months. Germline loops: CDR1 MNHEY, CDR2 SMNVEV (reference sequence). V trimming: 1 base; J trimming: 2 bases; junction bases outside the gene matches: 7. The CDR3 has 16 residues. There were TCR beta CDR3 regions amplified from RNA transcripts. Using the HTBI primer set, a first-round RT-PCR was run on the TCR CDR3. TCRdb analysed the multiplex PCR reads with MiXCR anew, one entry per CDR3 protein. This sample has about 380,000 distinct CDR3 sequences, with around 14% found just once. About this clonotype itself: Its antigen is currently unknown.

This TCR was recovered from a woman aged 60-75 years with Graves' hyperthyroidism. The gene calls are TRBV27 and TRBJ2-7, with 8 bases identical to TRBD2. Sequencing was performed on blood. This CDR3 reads CASSLYAGGTPYEQYF. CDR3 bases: TGTGCCAGCAGTTTATATGCGGGGGGCACCCCCTACGAGCAGTACTTC.